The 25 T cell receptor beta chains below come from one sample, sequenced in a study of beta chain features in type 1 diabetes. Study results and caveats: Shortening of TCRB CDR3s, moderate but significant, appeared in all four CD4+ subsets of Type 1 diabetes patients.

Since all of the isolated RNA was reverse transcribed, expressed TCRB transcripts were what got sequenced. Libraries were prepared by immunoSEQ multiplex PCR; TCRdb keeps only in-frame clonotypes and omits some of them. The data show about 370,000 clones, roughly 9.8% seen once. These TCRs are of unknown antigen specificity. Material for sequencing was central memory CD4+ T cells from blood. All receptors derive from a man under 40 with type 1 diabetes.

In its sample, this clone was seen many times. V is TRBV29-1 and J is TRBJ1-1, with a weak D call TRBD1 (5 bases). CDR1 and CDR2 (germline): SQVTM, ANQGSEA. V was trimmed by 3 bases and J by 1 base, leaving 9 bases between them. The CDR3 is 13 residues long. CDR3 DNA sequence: TGCAGCGTTGAGAGTCAGGGGAACACTGAAGCTTTCTTT. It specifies CSVESQGNTEAFF.

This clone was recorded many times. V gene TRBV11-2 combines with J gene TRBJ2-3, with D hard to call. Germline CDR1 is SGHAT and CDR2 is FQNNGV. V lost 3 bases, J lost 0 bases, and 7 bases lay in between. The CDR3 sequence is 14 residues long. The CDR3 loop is CASSFLLSTDTQYF. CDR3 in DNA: TGTGCCAGCAGCTTTCTACTTAGCACAGATACGCAGTATTTT.

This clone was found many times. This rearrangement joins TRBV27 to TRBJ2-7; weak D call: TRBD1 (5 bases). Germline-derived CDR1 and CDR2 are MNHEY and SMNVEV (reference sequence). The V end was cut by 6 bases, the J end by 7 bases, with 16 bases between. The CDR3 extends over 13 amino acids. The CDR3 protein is CASSLRGKPEQYF. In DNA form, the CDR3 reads TGTGCCAGCAGCCTAAGGGGTAAGCCGGAGCAGTACTTC.

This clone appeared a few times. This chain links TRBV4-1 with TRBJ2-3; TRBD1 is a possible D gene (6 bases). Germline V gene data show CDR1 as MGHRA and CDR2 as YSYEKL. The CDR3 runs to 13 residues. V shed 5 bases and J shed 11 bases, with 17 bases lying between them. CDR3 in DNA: TGCGCCAGCAGCTCCCGACAGGCTCATAGGCAGTATTTT. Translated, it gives CASSSRQAHRQYF.

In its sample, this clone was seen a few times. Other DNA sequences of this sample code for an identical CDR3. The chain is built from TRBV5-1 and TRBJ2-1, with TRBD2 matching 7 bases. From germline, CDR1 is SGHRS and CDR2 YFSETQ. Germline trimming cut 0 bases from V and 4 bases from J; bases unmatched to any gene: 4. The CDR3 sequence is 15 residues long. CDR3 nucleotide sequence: TGCGCCAGCAGCTTGGGGGCTAGCGGATACAATGAGCAGTTCTTC. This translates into CASSLGASGYNEQFF.

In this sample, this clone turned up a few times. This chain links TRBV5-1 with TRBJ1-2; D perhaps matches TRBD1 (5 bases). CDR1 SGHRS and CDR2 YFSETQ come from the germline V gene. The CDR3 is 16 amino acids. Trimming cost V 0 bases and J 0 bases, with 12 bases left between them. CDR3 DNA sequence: TGCGCCAGCAGCTTGGGGGCATGGGACTCTAACTATGGCTACACCTTC. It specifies CASSLGAWDSNYGYTF.

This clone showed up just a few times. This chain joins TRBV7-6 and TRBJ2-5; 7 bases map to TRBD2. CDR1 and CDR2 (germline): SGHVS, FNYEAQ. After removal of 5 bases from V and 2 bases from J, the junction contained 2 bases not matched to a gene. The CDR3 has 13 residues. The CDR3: CASSALAQETQYF. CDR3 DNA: TGTGCCAGCAGCGCACTAGCGCAAGAGACCCAGTACTTC.

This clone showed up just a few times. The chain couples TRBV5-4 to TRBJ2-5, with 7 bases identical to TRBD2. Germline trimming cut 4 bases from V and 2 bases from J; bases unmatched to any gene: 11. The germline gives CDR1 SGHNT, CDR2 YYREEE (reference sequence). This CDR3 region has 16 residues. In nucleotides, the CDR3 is TGTGCCAGCAGCCCGGAGTGGGGGAGGGGTCAAGAGACCCAGTACTTC. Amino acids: CASSPEWGRGQETQYF.

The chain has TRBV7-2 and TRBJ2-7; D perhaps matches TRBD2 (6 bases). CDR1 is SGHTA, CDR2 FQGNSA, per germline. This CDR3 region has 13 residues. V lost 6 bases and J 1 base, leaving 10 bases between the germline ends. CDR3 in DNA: TGTGCCAGCAGAGGAGGGAATTCCTACGAGCAGTACTTC. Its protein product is CASRGGNSYEQYF.

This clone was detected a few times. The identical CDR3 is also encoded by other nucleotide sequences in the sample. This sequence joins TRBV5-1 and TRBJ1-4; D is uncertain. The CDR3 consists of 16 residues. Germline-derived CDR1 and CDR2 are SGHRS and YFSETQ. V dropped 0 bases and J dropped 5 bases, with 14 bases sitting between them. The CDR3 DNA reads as TGCGCCAGCAGCTTGGCCTCTCGGGGTGGGAATGAAAAACTGTTTTTT. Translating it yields CASSLASRGGNEKLFF.

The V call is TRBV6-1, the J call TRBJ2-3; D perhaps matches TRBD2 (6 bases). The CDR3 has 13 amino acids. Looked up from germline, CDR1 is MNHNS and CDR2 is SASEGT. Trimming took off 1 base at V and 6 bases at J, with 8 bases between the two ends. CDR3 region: CASSEGRGDTQYF. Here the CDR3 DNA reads TGTGCCAGCAGTGAAGGACGGGGGGATACGCAGTATTTT.

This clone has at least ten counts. The CDR3 DNA reads as TGTGCCAGCAGTGGGACAGGGATGGATACGCAGTATTTT. The encoded protein is CASSGTGMDTQYF. The chain uses TRBV2 and TRBJ2-3, with 8 bases aligning to TRBD1. This CDR3 comprises 13 residues. Losses at the gene ends were 4 bases for V and 6 bases for J; bases not matched to a gene: 3. Per the germline V gene, CDR1 is SNHLY and CDR2 is FYNNEI.

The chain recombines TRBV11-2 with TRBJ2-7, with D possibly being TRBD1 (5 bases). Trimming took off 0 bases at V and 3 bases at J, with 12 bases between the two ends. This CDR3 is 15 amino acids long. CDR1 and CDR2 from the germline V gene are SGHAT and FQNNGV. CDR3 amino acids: CASSLEGNRIYEQYF. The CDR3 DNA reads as TGTGCCAGCAGCTTAGAAGGTAACAGGATCTACGAGCAGTACTTC.

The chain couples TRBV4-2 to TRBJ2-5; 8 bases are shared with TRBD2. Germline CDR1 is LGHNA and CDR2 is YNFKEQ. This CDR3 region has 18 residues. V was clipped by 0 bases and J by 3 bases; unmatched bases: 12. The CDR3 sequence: CASSQDRLSGRNKETQYF. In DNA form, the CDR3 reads TGTGCCAGCAGCCAAGATCGTCTAAGCGGGAGAAATAAAGAGACCCAGTACTTC.

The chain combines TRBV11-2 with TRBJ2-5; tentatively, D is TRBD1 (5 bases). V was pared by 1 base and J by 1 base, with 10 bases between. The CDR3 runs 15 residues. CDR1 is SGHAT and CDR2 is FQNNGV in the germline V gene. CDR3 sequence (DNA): TGTGCCAGCAGCTTAGGGGGCGGAGTCCAAGAGACCCAGTACTTC. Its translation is CASSLGGGVQETQYF.

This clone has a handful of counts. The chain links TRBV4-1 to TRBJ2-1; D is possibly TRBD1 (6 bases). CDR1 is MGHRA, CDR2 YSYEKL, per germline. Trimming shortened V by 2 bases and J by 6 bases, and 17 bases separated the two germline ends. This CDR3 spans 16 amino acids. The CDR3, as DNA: TGCGCCAGCAGCCAATCCGGGACACAAGGCCGCAATGAGCAGTTCTTC. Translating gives CASSQSGTQGRNEQFF.

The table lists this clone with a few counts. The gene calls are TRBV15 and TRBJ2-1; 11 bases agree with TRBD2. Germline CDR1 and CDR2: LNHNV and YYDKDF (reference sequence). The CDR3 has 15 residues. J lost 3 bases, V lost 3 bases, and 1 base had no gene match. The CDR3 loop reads CATSRGTSGYNEQFF. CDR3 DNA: TGTGCCACCAGCAGGGGGACTAGCGGCTACAATGAGCAGTTCTTC.

The CDR3 protein is CASSPEHPYGYTF. The CDR3, as DNA: TGTGCCAGCAGCCCGGAGCATCCCTATGGCTACACCTTC. The rearrangement links TRBV5-4 to TRBJ1-2; D gene uncertain. V gave up 4 bases and J gave up 4 bases, with 11 bases separating them. The germline V gene encodes CDR1 SGHNT and CDR2 YYREEE (reference sequence). The CDR3 spans 13 residues. Supplemented by reference TRBV5-4 and TRBJ1-2, the full variable domain reads ETGVTQSPTHLIKTRGQQVTLRCSSQSGHNTVSWYQQALGQGPQFIFQYYREEENGRGNFPPRFSGLQFPNYSSELNVNALELDDSALYLCASSPEHPYGYTFGSGTRLTVV.

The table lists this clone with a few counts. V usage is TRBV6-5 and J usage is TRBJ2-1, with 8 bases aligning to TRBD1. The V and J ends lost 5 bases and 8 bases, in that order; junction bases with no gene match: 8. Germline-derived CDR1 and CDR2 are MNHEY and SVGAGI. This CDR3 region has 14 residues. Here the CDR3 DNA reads TGTGCCAGCAGTGGGCGAGACAGGGGTGATGAGCAGTTCTTC. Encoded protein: CASSGRDRGDEQFF.

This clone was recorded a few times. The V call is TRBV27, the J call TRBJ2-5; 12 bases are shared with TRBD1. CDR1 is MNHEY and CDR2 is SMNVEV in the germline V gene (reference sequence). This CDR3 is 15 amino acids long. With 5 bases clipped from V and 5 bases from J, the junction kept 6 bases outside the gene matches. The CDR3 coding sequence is TGTGCCAGCAGTCCGGGGACAGGGGGCGGGGAGACCCAGTACTTC. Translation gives CASSPGTGGGETQYF.

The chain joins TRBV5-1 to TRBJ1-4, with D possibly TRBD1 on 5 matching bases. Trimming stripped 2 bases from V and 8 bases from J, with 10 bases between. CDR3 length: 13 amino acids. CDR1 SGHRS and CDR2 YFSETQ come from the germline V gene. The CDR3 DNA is TGCGCCAGCAGCTTCCAGGGCCCGGAAAAACTGTTTTTT. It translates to CASSFQGPEKLFF.

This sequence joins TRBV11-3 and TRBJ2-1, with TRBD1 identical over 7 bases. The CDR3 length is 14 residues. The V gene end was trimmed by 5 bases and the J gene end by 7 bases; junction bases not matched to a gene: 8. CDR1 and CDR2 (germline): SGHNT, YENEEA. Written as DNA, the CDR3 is TGTGCCAGCAGCCCCAGATCGACAGGGAATGAGCAGTTCTTC. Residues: CASSPRSTGNEQFF.

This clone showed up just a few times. The CDR3 is CASSLVGGRATYEQYF. The CDR3 DNA is TGCGCCAGCAGCTTGGTAGGCGGGAGGGCTACCTACGAGCAGTACTTC. The chain uses TRBV5-1 and TRBJ2-7; TRBD2 matches at 9 bases. V trimming: 0 bases; J trimming: 2 bases; junction bases outside the gene matches: 6. This CDR3 has 16 residues. From germline, CDR1 is SGHRS and CDR2 YFSETQ. Full variable domain (missing parts from reference TRBV5-1 and TRBJ2-7): KAGVTQTPRYLIKTRGQQVTLSCSPISGHRSVSWYQQTPGQGLQFLFEYFSETQRNKGNFPGRFSGRQFSNSRSEMNVSTLELGDSALYLCASSLVGGRATYEQYFGPGTRLTVT.

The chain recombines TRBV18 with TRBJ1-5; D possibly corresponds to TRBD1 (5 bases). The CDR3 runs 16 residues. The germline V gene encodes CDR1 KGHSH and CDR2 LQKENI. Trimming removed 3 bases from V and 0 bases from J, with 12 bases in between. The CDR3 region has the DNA TGTGCCAGCTCACCGACGACAGAGAATAGCAATCAGCCCCAGCATTTT. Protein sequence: CASSPTTENSNQPQHF.

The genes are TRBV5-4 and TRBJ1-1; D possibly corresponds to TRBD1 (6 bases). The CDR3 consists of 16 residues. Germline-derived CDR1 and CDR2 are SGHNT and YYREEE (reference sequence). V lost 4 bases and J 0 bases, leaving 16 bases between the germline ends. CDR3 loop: CASSQAAGEMNTEAFF. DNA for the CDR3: TGTGCCAGCAGCCAAGCGGCAGGGGAAATGAACACTGAAGCTTTCTTT.